This T cell receptor (beta chain) appears in the sequencing data of a study of CD8 T cells in Susac syndrome. For the study at large: Within the sequenced Susac syndrome patient group, five or six exhibited active disease and under 10 were in remission.

Germline loops: CDR1 SEHNR, CDR2 FQNEAQ (reference sequence). With V trimmed by 5 bases and J by 2 bases, 10 bases remained unmatched. The CDR3 extends over 16 amino acids. A single count supports this clonotype. Random hexamers primed reverse transcription of roughly 0.5 to 1 ug RNA. In TCRdb, the immunoSEQ multiplex PCR reads were re-called with MiXCR into one record per CDR3 protein. The data hold about 100,000 distinct CDR3 sequences, with 95% observed a single time. Sequencing was performed on CD8+ T cells from PBMCs. The clonotype originates from a human donor with Susac syndrome. This chain connects TRBV7-9 to TRBJ2-3, with 7 nucleotides matching TRBD2. The CDR3: CASSNFRDYHTDTQYF. DNA of the CDR3: TGTGCCAGCAGCAACTTCCGGGACTATCACACAGATACGCAGTATTTT. Variable domain in full (rest from reference TRBV7-9 and TRBJ2-3): DTGVSQNPRHKITKRGQNVTFRCDPISEHNRLYWYRQTLGQGPEFLTYFQNEAQLEKSRLLSDRFSAERPKGSFSTLEIQRTEQGDSAMYLCASSNFRDYHTDTQYFGPGTRLTVL.